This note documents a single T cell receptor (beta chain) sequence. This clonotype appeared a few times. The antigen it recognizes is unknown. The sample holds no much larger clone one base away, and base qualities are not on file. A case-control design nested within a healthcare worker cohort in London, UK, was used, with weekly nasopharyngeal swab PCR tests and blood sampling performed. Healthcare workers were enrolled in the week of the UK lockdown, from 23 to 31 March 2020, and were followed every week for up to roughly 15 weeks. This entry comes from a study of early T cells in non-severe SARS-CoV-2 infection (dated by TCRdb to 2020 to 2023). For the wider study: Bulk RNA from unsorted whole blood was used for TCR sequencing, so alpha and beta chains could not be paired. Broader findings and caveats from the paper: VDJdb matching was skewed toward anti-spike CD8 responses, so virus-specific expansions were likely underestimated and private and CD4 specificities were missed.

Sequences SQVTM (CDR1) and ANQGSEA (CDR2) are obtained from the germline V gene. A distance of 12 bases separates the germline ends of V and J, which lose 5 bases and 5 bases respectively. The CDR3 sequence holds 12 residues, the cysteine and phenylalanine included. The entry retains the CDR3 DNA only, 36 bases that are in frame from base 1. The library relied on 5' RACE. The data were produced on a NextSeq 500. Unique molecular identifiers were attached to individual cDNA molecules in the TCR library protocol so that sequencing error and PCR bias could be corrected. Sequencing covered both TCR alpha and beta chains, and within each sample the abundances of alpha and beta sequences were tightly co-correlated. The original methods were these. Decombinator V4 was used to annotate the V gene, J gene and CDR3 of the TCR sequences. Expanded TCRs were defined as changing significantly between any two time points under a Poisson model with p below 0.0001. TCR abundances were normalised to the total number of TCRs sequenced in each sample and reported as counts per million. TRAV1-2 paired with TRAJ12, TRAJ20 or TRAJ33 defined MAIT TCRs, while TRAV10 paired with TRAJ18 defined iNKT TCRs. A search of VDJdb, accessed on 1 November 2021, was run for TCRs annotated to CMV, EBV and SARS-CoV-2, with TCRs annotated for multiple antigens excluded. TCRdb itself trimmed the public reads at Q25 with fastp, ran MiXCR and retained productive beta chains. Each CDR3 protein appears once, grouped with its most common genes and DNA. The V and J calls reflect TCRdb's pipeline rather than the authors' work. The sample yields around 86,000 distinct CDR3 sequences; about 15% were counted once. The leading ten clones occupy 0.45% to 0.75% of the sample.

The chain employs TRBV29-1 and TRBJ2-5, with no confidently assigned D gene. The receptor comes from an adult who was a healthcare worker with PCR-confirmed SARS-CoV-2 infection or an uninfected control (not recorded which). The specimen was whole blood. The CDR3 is CSVSELRETQYF. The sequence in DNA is TGCAGCGTTTCTGAGTTAAGGGAGACCCAGTACTTC.